This passage covers 18 T cell receptor beta chains from one sample sequenced in a study of CD8 T cells in ankylosing spondylitis. MiXCR was run by TCRdb on the 5' RACE reads, yielding one entry per CDR3 protein. This sample has about 25,000 distinct CDR3 sequences; 2% to 3% occur once, and the top ten carry around 7.7%. The sample was blood, either unsorted or a sorted T cell fraction (not recorded which). All receptors come from a female donor with ankylosing spondylitis or in good health (not recorded which).

In this sample, this clonotype turned up many times. The chain couples TRBV9 to TRBJ2-5; D may correspond to TRBD1 or TRBD2 (7 bases each). Trimming took 0 bases from V and 0 from J, leaving 12 bases between them. This CDR3 spans 16 amino acids. Germline assignment: CDR1 SGDLS and CDR2 YYNGEE. CDR3: CASSVDQGGYQETQYF. CDR3 coding DNA: TGTGCCAGCAGCGTAGATCAGGGGGGGTACCAAGAGACCCAGTACTTC.

In its sample, this clonotype was seen many times. The rearrangement joins TRBV9 to TRBJ2-2, with D perhaps matching TRBD2 (6 bases). This CDR3 comprises 17 residues. Germline V CDR1 and CDR2: SGDLS, YYNGEE. With 3 bases removed from V and 2 bases from J, the gap between germline ends came to 17 bases. CDR3 region: CASSENAGQGNTGELFF. The CDR3, as DNA: TGTGCCAGCAGCGAAAATGCGGGGCAGGGTAACACCGGGGAGCTGTTTTTT.

This clonotype was seen repeatedly, ten times or more. J is TRBJ1-2 and V is TRBV9; a weak D match, TRBD1 (5 bases). The germline V and J ends were trimmed by 3 bases and 4 bases, with 16 bases remaining between them. The CDR3 contains 15 residues. The germline CDR1 and CDR2 sequences are SGDLS and YYNGEE. CDR3 loop: CASSAQTALGYGYTF. In DNA, the CDR3 is TGTGCCAGCAGCGCACAGACAGCGCTGGGCTATGGCTACACCTTC. Variable domain in full (rest from reference TRBV9 and TRBJ1-2): DSGVTQTPKHLITATGQRVTLRCSPRSGDLSVYWYQQSLDQGLQFLIQYYNGEERAKGNILERFSAQQFPDLHSELNLSSLELGDSALYFCASSAQTALGYGYTFGSGTRLTVV.

This clonotype was found many times. The chain employs TRBV9 and TRBJ2-1; unclear D gene. The V gene's germline CDR1 is SGDLS and CDR2 YYNGEE. V was shortened by 4 bases and J by 0 bases, with 8 bases between the two germline ends. CDR3 length: 14 amino acids. CDR3 protein: CASSRTGSYNEQFF. The CDR3 DNA is TGTGCCAGCAGCCGGACGGGCTCCTACAATGAGCAGTTCTTC.

This clonotype was seen repeatedly, ten times or more. The chain carries TRBV9 and TRBJ2-1; possibly TRBD1 or TRBD2 for D (5 bases each). From germline, CDR1 is SGDLS and CDR2 YYNGEE. The CDR3 contains 17 residues. V lost 5 bases to trimming and J lost 0 bases, with 18 bases between them. The CDR3 DNA is TGTGCCAGCAGTAGCTTCGGGACGGGTAGCTCCTACAATGAGCAGTTCTTC. Amino acids: CASSSFGTGSSYNEQFF.

This clonotype appeared many times. This rearrangement joins TRBV9 to TRBJ2-2; D not certain. V lost 4 bases to trimming and J lost 2 bases, with 9 bases between them. CDR3 length: 14 amino acids. Germline-derived CDR1 and CDR2 are SGDLS and YYNGEE. DNA of the CDR3: TGTGCCAGCAGCTCCCAAAGAAACACCGGGGAGCTGTTTTTT. This codes for CASSSQRNTGELFF.

Many counts were recorded for this clonotype. The rearrangement uses TRBV9 and TRBJ2-3; D may be TRBD2 (6 bases). There are 15 residues in the CDR3. V was trimmed by 3 bases and J by 3 bases, leaving 14 bases between them. Germline CDR1 and CDR2: SGDLS and YYNGEE. The CDR3 DNA follows: TGTGCCAGCAGCGCCCAGGAGGGCCGAACAGATACGCAGTATTTT. Translated: CASSAQEGRTDTQYF.

The table lists this clonotype with many counts. The chain couples TRBV9 to TRBJ1-1; maybe TRBD1 (6 bases). Germline CDR1 and CDR2: SGDLS and YYNGEE. CDR3 length: 14 amino acids. V lost 0 bases and J lost 1, with 7 bases in between. In nucleotides, the CDR3 is TGTGCCAGCAGCGTAGGACAGGCGAACACTGAAGCTTTCTTT. Amino acid sequence: CASSVGQANTEAFF.

This clonotype was found many times. The rearrangement joins TRBV9 to TRBJ2-2; 13 nucleotides line up with TRBD2. The V gene end was trimmed by 3 bases and the J gene end by 1 base; junction bases not matched to a gene: 6. CDR3 length: 18 residues. CDR1 and CDR2 (germline): SGDLS, YYNGEE. As DNA, the CDR3 is TGTGCCAGCAGCGCTAGGACTAGCGGGAGTGGGAACACCGGGGAGCTGTTTTTT. Translated: CASSARTSGSGNTGELFF. Using reference TRBV9 and TRBJ2-2 for the parts outside the CDR3, the full variable domain is DSGVTQTPKHLITATGQRVTLRCSPRSGDLSVYWYQQSLDQGLQFLIQYYNGEERAKGNILERFSAQQFPDLHSELNLSSLELGDSALYFCASSARTSGSGNTGELFFGEGSRLTVL.

In this sample, this clonotype turned up many times. J is TRBJ1-6 and V is TRBV9; unclear D gene. The ends were cut back, 0 bases at V and 9 bases at J, with 19 bases in the middle. The CDR3 consists of 17 residues. Germline V gene sequence: CDR1 SGDLS, CDR2 YYNGEE. CDR3 amino acids: CASSVATRGSGGSPLHF. CDR3 nucleotides: TGTGCCAGCAGCGTAGCTACTAGAGGGTCTGGAGGTTCACCCCTCCACTTT. The full variable domain, completed using reference TRBV9 and TRBJ1-6, is DSGVTQTPKHLITATGQRVTLRCSPRSGDLSVYWYQQSLDQGLQFLIQYYNGEERAKGNILERFSAQQFPDLHSELNLSSLELGDSALYFCASSVATRGSGGSPLHFGNGTRLTVT.

This clonotype was observed many times. The chain is built from TRBV9 and TRBJ2-1; no definite D call. CDR1 SGDLS and CDR2 YYNGEE come from the germline V gene. Trimming removed 4 bases from V and 12 bases from J, with 14 bases in between. This CDR3 is built from 12 residues. The CDR3 DNA reads as TGTGCCAGCAGCCCAAGCCAGACTGGGCAGTTCTTC. Translating gives CASSPSQTGQFF. The whole variable domain, filled in from reference TRBV9 and TRBJ2-1, reads DSGVTQTPKHLITATGQRVTLRCSPRSGDLSVYWYQQSLDQGLQFLIQYYNGEERAKGNILERFSAQQFPDLHSELNLSSLELGDSALYFCASSPSQTGQFFGPGTRLTVL.

This clonotype has at least ten counts. The chain uses TRBV9 and TRBJ2-1; 12 positions match TRBD2. V lost 3 bases and J lost 4; bases outside the gene matches: 5. This CDR3 contains 16 residues. Looked up from germline, CDR1 is SGDLS and CDR2 is YYNGEE. The CDR3 loop is CASSARTSGEYNEQFF. The CDR3 DNA reads TGTGCCAGCAGCGCCAGGACTAGCGGGGAGTACAATGAGCAGTTCTTC.

This clonotype occurred a few times. This chain links TRBV12-2 with TRBJ2-7; the tabulated D call, TRBD1, remains unverified against the DNA. TRBV12-2 is a documented pseudogene. CDR3 size: 15 residues. For the CDR3, the DNA is TGTGCAAGTCGCTTATTTGGGGGAGAGTATCACGAGCAGTACTTC. Its translation: CASRLFGGEYHEQYF.

This clonotype was recorded at least ten times. The chain employs TRBV9 and TRBJ2-3, with D possibly matching TRBD1 (6 bases). Germline V gene sequence: CDR1 SGDLS, CDR2 YYNGEE. CDR3 length equals 18 residues. Between the trimmed V and J ends, which lost 0 bases and 2 bases, there was a span of 19 bases. The CDR3 protein is CASSVGLGWGQTTDTQYF. The CDR3 DNA is TGTGCCAGCAGCGTAGGCCTGGGGTGGGGACAAACCACAGATACGCAGTATTTT.

In its sample, this clonotype was seen many times. The genes are TRBV9 and TRBJ2-7, with D perhaps matching TRBD1 (5 bases). Trimming took 0 bases from V and 1 from J, leaving 8 bases between them. The CDR3 extends over 14 amino acids. Germline V gene sequence: CDR1 SGDLS, CDR2 YYNGEE. CDR3 nucleotide sequence: TGTGCCAGCAGCGTAGATAAGGGGTCCTACGAGCAGTACTTC. Translating it yields CASSVDKGSYEQYF.

In this sample, this clonotype turned up many times. The CDR3 loop reads CASSVELAGAYEQYF. In DNA, the CDR3 is TGTGCCAGCAGCGTAGAACTAGCGGGGGCCTACGAGCAGTACTTC. The rearrangement uses TRBV9 and TRBJ2-7; TRBD2 matches 11 bases. Germline V gene lookup returns CDR1 SGDLS and CDR2 YYNGEE. V lost 0 bases and J lost 2; bases outside the gene matches: 1. The CDR3 is 15 amino acids.

This clonotype was observed at least ten times. V gene TRBV9 combines with J gene TRBJ2-7; 9 nucleotides match TRBD2. The CDR3 extends over 16 amino acids. V lost 3 bases and J lost 0; bases outside the gene matches: 7. Germline V CDR1 and CDR2: SGDLS, YYNGEE. CDR3 residues: CASSARAGGYSYEQYF. The CDR3 DNA reads TGTGCCAGCAGCGCCCGAGCGGGGGGCTACTCCTACGAGCAGTACTTC. The whole variable domain, filled in from reference TRBV9 and TRBJ2-7, reads DSGVTQTPKHLITATGQRVTLRCSPRSGDLSVYWYQQSLDQGLQFLIQYYNGEERAKGNILERFSAQQFPDLHSELNLSSLELGDSALYFCASSARAGGYSYEQYFGPGTRLTVT.

CDR3 protein: CASSGTGMTYNSPLHF. Written as DNA, the CDR3 is TGTGCCAGCAGCGGGACAGGGATGACTTATAATTCACCCCTCCACTTT. J is TRBJ1-6 and V is TRBV9; 8 bases are shared with TRBD1. V trimming: 3 bases; J trimming: 4 bases; junction bases outside the gene matches: 6. Germline V lookup: CDR1 SGDLS, CDR2 YYNGEE. The length of the CDR3 is 16 residues.